This T cell receptor beta chain was sequenced for a study of metastatic and nonmetastatic thyroid tumors. Study as a whole: Patients with malignant and benign thyroid disease provided blood and tumor or nodule tissue, whose repertoires were compared.

TCRdb reprocessed the PCR reads using MiXCR. The sample has 30,000 or so clones; about 32% are singletons. Thyroid surgery had not been preceded by any treatment in any patient. The sample consisted of blood. The sequence was obtained from a female donor with papillary thyroid cancer or a benign thyroid nodule (not recorded which). Some clones in this sample may be carry-over from other donors' samples.

CDR3 amino acids: CAWSVIGYFGDYGYTF. As DNA, the CDR3 is TGTGCCTGGAGTGTAATAGGATACTTTGGGGACTATGGCTACACCTTC. This chain connects TRBV30 to TRBJ1-2; D remains unclear. Germline loops: CDR1 GTSNPN, CDR2 SVGIG (reference sequence). Trimming cost V 0 bases and J 3 bases, with 17 bases left between them. The CDR3 is 16 residues long.